These 32 T cell receptor beta chains came from one sample sequenced in a study of shared clonotypes between healthy human individuals. Libraries were prepared by immunoSEQ multiplex PCR; TCRdb keeps only in-frame clonotypes and omits some of them. The sample includes 850,000 to 1,100,000 clones, roughly 77% seen only once; the top ten take 0.89%. Input material: memory CD4+ T cells from PBMCs. Noted subset: CD45RA-negative fraction. The receptor set was obtained from a man younger than 30 in good health. Some clones in this sample may be carry-over from other donors' samples.

In its sample, this clone was seen a few times. This chain links TRBV4-1 with TRBJ1-1, with D unclear. Germline V CDR1 and CDR2: MGHRA, YSYEKL. The CDR3 extends over 17 amino acids. The germline V and J ends were trimmed by 7 bases and 11 bases, with 32 bases remaining between them. CDR3 protein: CASILRVEDSDRFGAFF. CDR3 coding DNA: TGCGCCAGCATCCTAAGGGTGGAGGACTCTGATCGGTTTGGGGCTTTCTTT.

The chain joins TRBV6-1 to TRBJ1-5; no reliable D call. The CDR3 extends over 15 amino acids. Trimming cost V 4 bases and J 5 bases, with 15 bases left between them. From germline, CDR1 is MNHNS and CDR2 SASEGT. DNA for the CDR3: TGTGCCAGCAGTGCCGGTCCGGGGAATTATCAGCCCCAGCATTTT. Its protein product is CASSAGPGNYQPQHF.

The V gene is TRBV6-5, the J gene TRBJ1-1; a weak D match, TRBD1 (6 bases). V was pared by 6 bases and J by 0 bases, with 11 bases between. In germline, CDR1 is MNHEY, CDR2 SVGAGI. CDR3 length: 14 residues. CDR3 sequence: CASRRTAMNTEAFF. The CDR3 DNA follows: TGTGCCAGCAGGCGGACAGCCATGAACACTGAAGCTTTCTTT.

The rearrangement uses TRBV5-1 and TRBJ1-1; D is undetermined. Per germline, CDR1 SGHRS and CDR2 YFSETQ. Trimming pared 1 base from V and 0 bases from J, leaving 7 bases between. The CDR3 spans 14 residues. The CDR3 reads CASSLQQLNTEAFF. The CDR3 DNA follows: TGCGCCAGCAGCTTGCAACAGCTGAACACTGAAGCTTTCTTT. Full variable domain (missing parts from reference TRBV5-1 and TRBJ1-1): KAGVTQTPRYLIKTRGQQVTLSCSPISGHRSVSWYQQTPGQGLQFLFEYFSETQRNKGNFPGRFSGRQFSNSRSEMNVSTLELGDSALYLCASSLQQLNTEAFFGQGTRLTVV.

This clone was counted only a few times. The chain carries TRBV28 and TRBJ1-3; D is possibly TRBD1 (6 bases). CDR1 MDHEN and CDR2 SYDVKM come from the germline V gene. The CDR3 is 15 amino acids. Trimming cost V 2 bases and J 4 bases, with 12 bases left between them. The CDR3 region has the DNA TGTGCCAGCAGTTTAGTGGGGGCGAGCGGAAACACCATATATTTT. Its protein is CASSLVGASGNTIYF.

This clone has a single count. This rearrangement joins TRBV28 to TRBJ2-1; D is tentatively TRBD1 or TRBD2 (6 bases each). The V end lost 4 bases, the J end lost 7 bases, and 20 bases lay between the germline ends. The CDR3 extends over 16 amino acids. CDR1 and CDR2 from the germline V gene are MDHEN and SYDVKM. The CDR3, as DNA: TGTGCCAGCAGTTCCCCTGGAGGGGGTGGTTCGAATGAGCAGTTCTTC. Protein: CASSSPGGGGSNEQFF.

J is TRBJ1-2 and V is TRBV5-1, with a tentative D call TRBD1 (5 bases). Looked up from germline, CDR1 is SGHRS and CDR2 is YFSETQ. Between the trimmed V and J ends, which lost 4 bases and 4 bases, there was a span of 17 bases. This CDR3 has 15 amino acids. The CDR3 DNA reads as TGCGCCAGCAGCCCTGGCGGGGCTATCGGCTATGGCTACACCTTC. Encoded protein: CASSPGGAIGYGYTF.

The chain has TRBV18 and TRBJ2-7; 10 bases align to TRBD1. J was trimmed by 3 bases and V by 6 bases; bases with no gene match: 8. From germline, CDR1 is KGHSH and CDR2 LQKENI. The CDR3 has 15 amino acids. The CDR3 loop reads CASSRTGGTNYEQYF. For the CDR3, the DNA is TGTGCCAGCTCGCGGACAGGGGGTACCAACTACGAGCAGTACTTC.

This chain links TRBV28 with TRBJ1-2, with a tentative D call TRBD1 (5 bases). V lost 3 bases, J lost 4 bases, and 15 bases lay in between. CDR1 and CDR2 (germline): MDHEN, SYDVKM. This CDR3 comprises 15 residues. CDR3 region: CASSFGGVASYGYTF. DNA for the CDR3: TGTGCCAGCAGTTTCGGGGGAGTAGCGAGCTATGGCTACACCTTC.

The chain links TRBV11-3 to TRBJ2-1, with TRBD2 as a possible D gene (5 bases). Germline assignment: CDR1 SGHNT and CDR2 YENEEA. The CDR3 has 17 residues. The V end was cut by 1 base, the J end by 4 bases, with 17 bases between. The CDR3: CASSLGLRTSAYNEQFF. CDR3 DNA: TGTGCCAGCAGCTTAGGGTTAAGGACTTCAGCTTACAATGAGCAGTTCTTC.

This clone showed up just a few times. CDR3 in DNA: TGTGCCAGCAGTTTATCTCCCCTAGCGGGAACCTACGAGCAGTACTTC. Its translation: CASSLSPLAGTYEQYF. The gene calls are TRBV27 and TRBJ2-7, with 9 positions matching TRBD2. The CDR3 has 16 residues. The germline V gene encodes CDR1 MNHEY and CDR2 SMNVEV (reference sequence). V dropped 0 bases and J dropped 2; count of bases not matched to a gene: 5.

The chain couples TRBV5-3 to TRBJ2-7; 8 nucleotides match TRBD2. TRBV5-3 is marked as an open reading frame, function uncertain. The CDR3 totals 20 residues. The V gene end was trimmed by 1 base and the J gene end by 2 bases; junction bases not matched to a gene: 20. CDR3 sequence: CARSLRYNPGRAGAPYEQYF. The CDR3 DNA reads as TGTGCCAGAAGCTTGAGGTATAACCCGGGTCGAGCGGGAGCCCCCTACGAGCAGTACTTC.

V and J are TRBV2 and TRBJ2-7, with 10 bases aligning to TRBD1. The J segment lost 2 bases and the V segment lost 4 bases, leaving 2 bases of the junction unmatched. The V gene's germline CDR1 is SNHLY and CDR2 FYNNEI. CDR3 length: 14 residues. CDR3 sequence reads: CASSGQGAPYEQYF. CDR3 coding DNA: TGTGCCAGCAGTGGACAGGGGGCCCCCTACGAGCAGTACTTC. The entire variable domain, with the rest obtained from reference TRBV2 and TRBJ2-7, is as follows: EPEVTQTPSHQVTQMGQEVILRCVPISNHLYFYWYRQILGQKVEFLVSFYNNEISEKSEIFDDQFSVERPDGSNFTLKIRSTKLEDSAMYFCASSGQGAPYEQYFGPGTRLTVT.

The chain employs TRBV23-1 and TRBJ2-4; 8 nucleotides line up with TRBD1. TRBV23-1 is labeled an ORF, and its function is uncertain. The CDR3 spans 16 residues. V trimming: 4 bases; J trimming: 0 bases; junction bases outside the gene matches: 5. The DNA for the CDR3 is TGCGCCAGCAGTCCGACGGACAGGGTAGCCAAAAACATTCAGTACTTC. Residues: CASSPTDRVAKNIQYF.

V usage is TRBV6-6 and J usage is TRBJ1-1; D gene ambiguous. This CDR3 has 13 residues. V lost 2 bases and J lost 6, with 10 bases in between. CDR1 and CDR2 (germline): MNHNY, SVGAGI (reference sequence). Here the CDR3 DNA reads TGTGCCAGCAGTTACGGCCGAAACGCTGAAGCTTTCTTT. Residues: CASSYGRNAEAFF.

CDR3 region: CASSPRLTQRGNYNEQFF. As DNA, the CDR3 is TGTGCCAGCTCACCACGATTAACCCAGCGGGGTAACTACAATGAGCAGTTCTTC. The chain couples TRBV18 to TRBJ2-1; TRBD2 matches at 7 bases. V lost 1 base to trimming and J lost 3 bases; unmatched junction nucleotides: 12. CDR1 KGHSH and CDR2 LQKENI come from the germline V gene. The CDR3 is 18 residues long.

The genes are TRBV7-9 and TRBJ2-3; no reliable D call. V shed 5 bases and J shed 7 bases, with 7 bases lying between them. Germline CDR1 is SEHNR and CDR2 is FQNEAQ (reference sequence). The CDR3 consists of 11 residues. The CDR3 DNA sequence: TGTGCCAGCAGCCCAGGACATACGCAGTATTTT. Translation gives CASSPGHTQYF.

In this sample, this clone turned up a few times. This chain connects TRBV5-6 to TRBJ2-3, with D possibly TRBD1 on 6 matching bases. Germline assignment: CDR1 SGHDT and CDR2 YYEEEE. The CDR3 has 16 residues. The germline V and J ends were trimmed by 1 base and 0 bases, with 12 bases remaining between them. CDR3 loop: CASSLKTGASTDTQYF. In DNA form, the CDR3 reads TGTGCCAGCAGCTTGAAGACAGGCGCTAGCACAGATACGCAGTATTTT.

The chain uses TRBV19 and TRBJ2-6, with TRBD1 identical over 7 bases. V trimming: 7 bases; J trimming: 0 bases; junction bases outside the gene matches: 9. Germline V gives CDR1 LNHDA, CDR2 SQIVND (reference sequence). This CDR3 has 17 residues. CDR3 DNA sequence: TGTGCCAGTAAACCGGGACAGACCTTCTCTGGGGCCAACGTCCTGACTTTC. Its translation: CASKPGQTFSGANVLTF.

The chain carries TRBV10-3 and TRBJ1-5; D is ambiguous. The CDR3 covers 13 residues. Trimming cost V 3 bases and J 2 bases, with 5 bases left between them. Germline V gives CDR1 ENHRY, CDR2 SYGVKD. This CDR3 is CAISDTGNQPQHF. As DNA, the CDR3 is TGTGCCATCAGTGATACTGGCAATCAGCCCCAGCATTTT.

The V and J genes are TRBV6-6 and TRBJ1-1; the match to TRBD1 covers 7 bases. CDR1 MNHNY and CDR2 SVGAGI come from the germline V gene (reference sequence). The CDR3 has 13 residues. V was pared by 2 bases and J by 10 bases, with 7 bases of the junction left unmatched. The CDR3 DNA sequence: TGTGCCAGCAGTTACGACAGGGCGGAATCAGCTTTCTTT. Translation: CASSYDRAESAFF.

The J gene is TRBJ2-7, the V gene TRBV7-2; 7 bases agree with TRBD1. Germline CDR1 and CDR2: SGHTA and FQGNSA. The CDR3 is 14 residues long. The V segment lost 5 bases and the J segment 4 bases; nucleotides outside the gene matches: 8. CDR3 nucleotide sequence: TGTGCCAGCAGCACCGACAGGGACCTTTACGAGCAGTACTTC. It yields the protein CASSTDRDLYEQYF.

V and J are TRBV4-3 and TRBJ2-3, with D unclear. Germline loops: CDR1 LGHNA, CDR2 YSLEER. Trimming shortened V by 0 bases and J by 1 base, and 5 bases separated the two germline ends. This CDR3 comprises 14 residues. DNA for the CDR3: TGCGCCAGCAGCCAAGATACCGGCACAGATACGCAGTATTTT. Translated, it gives CASSQDTGTDTQYF.

The V call is TRBV11-1, the J call TRBJ2-1, with D unclear. This CDR3 has 12 amino acids. Trimming removed 0 bases at V and 7 bases at J, with 4 bases between. Germline V gene lookup returns CDR1 SGHAT and CDR2 FQDESV (reference sequence). The chain's CDR3 is CASSLAGNEQFF. The DNA of the CDR3 is TGTGCCAGCAGCTTAGCGGGGAATGAGCAGTTCTTC.

As regards this clone: Other nucleotide sequences from this sample produce the same CDR3. The rearrangement joins TRBV2 to TRBJ1-2; the D is unclear. The CDR3 sequence is 12 residues long. V lost 5 bases, J lost 0 bases, and 4 bases lay in between. Germline V lookup: CDR1 SNHLY, CDR2 FYNNEI. In DNA form, the CDR3 reads TGTGCCAGCAGTCGGGCTAACTATGGCTACACCTTC. This codes for CASSRANYGYTF. Drawing the rest from reference TRBV2 and TRBJ1-2, the complete variable domain is EPEVTQTPSHQVTQMGQEVILRCVPISNHLYFYWYRQILGQKVEFLVSFYNNEISEKSEIFDDQFSVERPDGSNFTLKIRSTKLEDSAMYFCASSRANYGYTFGSGTRLTVV.

This clone was recorded a few times. This chain links TRBV28 with TRBJ1-5; 9 positions match TRBD1. The V gene end was trimmed by 5 bases and the J gene end by 5 bases; junction bases not matched to a gene: 4. CDR1 MDHEN and CDR2 SYDVKM come from the germline V gene. The length of the CDR3 is 14 residues. CDR3 sequence (DNA): TGTGCCAGCAGTCACGGGACAGGGTATCAGCCCCAGCATTTT. Amino acids: CASSHGTGYQPQHF.

The CDR3 is CASKEGTAPETQYF. The CDR3, as DNA: TGTGCCAGCAAGGAGGGGACGGCTCCGGAGACCCAGTACTTC. This chain connects TRBV6-1 to TRBJ2-5; weak D call: TRBD2 (6 bases). V dropped 7 bases and J dropped 5 bases, with 17 bases sitting between them. Germline CDR1 is MNHNS and CDR2 is SASEGT. This CDR3 region has 14 residues.

This clone was detected only a few times. V usage is TRBV18 and J usage is TRBJ1-1; D is unclear. The CDR3 loop spans 14 amino acids. Germline V gives CDR1 KGHSH, CDR2 LQKENI. Trimming removed 2 bases from V and 6 bases from J, with 13 bases in between. CDR3: CASSPEVRTAEAFF. The CDR3 DNA reads TGTGCCAGCTCACCAGAGGTAAGGACTGCTGAAGCTTTCTTT.

The table lists this clone with a few counts. The junction shows a germline mismatch at one end, possibly a read error. CDR3: CASSFGAGDLFF. The CDR3, as DNA: TGTGCCAGCAGCTTTGGGGCGGGAGACTTGTTCTTT. The gene calls are TRBV7-9 and TRBJ2-3, with 7 bases matching TRBD2. The CDR3 is made up of 12 amino acids. The germline V gene has CDR1 SEHNR and CDR2 FQNEAQ (reference sequence).

The rearrangement joins TRBV15 to TRBJ1-4; 12 bases fit TRBD1. The CDR3 length is 15 residues. V gave up 4 bases and J gave up 10 bases; unmatched junction bases: 7. The germline V gene has CDR1 LNHNV and CDR2 YYDKDF (reference sequence). As DNA, the CDR3 is TGTGCCACCAGCATCCCCGGGACAGGGGGCCGAAAACTGTTTTTT. Protein product: CATSIPGTGGRKLFF.

This clone has only a few counts. At one boundary the junction diverges from the germline segment, which might be a read error. The chain combines TRBV11-2 with TRBJ2-4, with D maybe TRBD2 (5 bases). CDR1 is SGHAT and CDR2 is FQNNGV in the germline V gene. This CDR3 has 14 residues. The CDR3 DNA is TGTGCCAGCAGCTTAGATCCCCTGGGCAATCAGAGGGACTTC. Its translation is CASSLDPLGNQRDF.

J is TRBJ1-2 and V is TRBV7-2, with D possibly matching TRBD1 (6 bases). V was pared by 1 base and J by 7 bases, with 13 bases between. The CDR3 loop spans 14 amino acids. Germline values: CDR1 SGHTA, CDR2 FQGNSA. This CDR3 is CASSLDRVGFGYTF. Written as DNA, the CDR3 is TGTGCCAGCAGCTTAGACAGGGTTGGATTTGGCTACACCTTC.